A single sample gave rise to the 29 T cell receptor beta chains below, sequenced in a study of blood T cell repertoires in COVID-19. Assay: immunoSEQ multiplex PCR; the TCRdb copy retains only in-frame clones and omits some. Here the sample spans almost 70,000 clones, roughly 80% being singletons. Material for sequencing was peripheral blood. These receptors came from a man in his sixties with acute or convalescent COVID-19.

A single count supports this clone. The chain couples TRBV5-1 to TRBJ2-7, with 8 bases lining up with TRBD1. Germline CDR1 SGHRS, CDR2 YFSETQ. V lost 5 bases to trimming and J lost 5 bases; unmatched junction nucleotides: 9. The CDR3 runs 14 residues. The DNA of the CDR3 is TGCGCCAGCAGAACTCAGGGGGCGGGCGACGAGCAGTACTTC. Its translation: CASRTQGAGDEQYF.

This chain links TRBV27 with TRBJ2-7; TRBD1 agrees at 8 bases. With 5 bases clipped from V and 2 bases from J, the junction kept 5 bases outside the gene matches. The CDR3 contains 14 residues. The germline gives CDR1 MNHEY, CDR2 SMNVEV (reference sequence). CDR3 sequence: CASSRQGAAYEQYF. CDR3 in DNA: TGTGCCAGCAGTCGGCAGGGGGCTGCCTACGAGCAGTACTTC.

The CDR3 spells CASSLGGQGAKEQYF. The CDR3 DNA is TGTGCCAGCAGCTTAGGGGGACAGGGGGCGAAGGAGCAGTACTTC. This sequence joins TRBV7-2 and TRBJ2-7; 12 bases agree with TRBD1. The trim removed 1 base at V and 7 bases at J, leaving 5 bases unmatched. CDR3 size: 15 residues. Germline CDR1 is SGHTA and CDR2 is FQGNSA.

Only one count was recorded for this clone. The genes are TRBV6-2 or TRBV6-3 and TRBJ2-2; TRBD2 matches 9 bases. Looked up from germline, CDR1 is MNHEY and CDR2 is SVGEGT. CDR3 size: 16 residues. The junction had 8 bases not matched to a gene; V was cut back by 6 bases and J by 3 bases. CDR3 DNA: TGTGCCAGCAGCCTCCAACTAGCGGGTTACACCGGGGAGCTGTTTTTT. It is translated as CASSLQLAGYTGELFF.

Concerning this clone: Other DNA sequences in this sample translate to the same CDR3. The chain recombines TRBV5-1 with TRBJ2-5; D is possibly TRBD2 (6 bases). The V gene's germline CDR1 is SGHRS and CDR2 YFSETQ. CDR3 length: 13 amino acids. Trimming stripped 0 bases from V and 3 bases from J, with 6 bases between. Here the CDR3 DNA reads TGCGCCAGCAGCTTGGGACTAGAAGAGACCCAGTACTTC. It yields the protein CASSLGLEETQYF.

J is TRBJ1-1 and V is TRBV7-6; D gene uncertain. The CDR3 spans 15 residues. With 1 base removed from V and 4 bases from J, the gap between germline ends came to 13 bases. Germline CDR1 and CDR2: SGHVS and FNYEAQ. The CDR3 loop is CASSLVGEVGTEAFF. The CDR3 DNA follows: TGTGCCAGCAGCTTAGTAGGAGAAGTGGGCACTGAAGCTTTCTTT.

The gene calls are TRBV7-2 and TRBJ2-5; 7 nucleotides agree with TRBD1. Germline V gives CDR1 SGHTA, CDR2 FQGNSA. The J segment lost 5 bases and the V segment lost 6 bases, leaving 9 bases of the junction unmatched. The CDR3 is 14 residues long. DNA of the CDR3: TGTGCCAGCAGTTCGAACAGGGGTTGGGAGACCCAGTACTTC. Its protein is CASSSNRGWETQYF.

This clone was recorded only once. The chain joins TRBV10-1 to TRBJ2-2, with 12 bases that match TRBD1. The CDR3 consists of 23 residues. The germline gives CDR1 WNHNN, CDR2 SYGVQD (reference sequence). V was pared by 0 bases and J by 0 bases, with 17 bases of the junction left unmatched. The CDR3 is CASSESLNPGTGGFDPNTGELFF. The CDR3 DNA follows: TGCGCCAGCAGTGAGTCGTTAAATCCGGGGACAGGGGGCTTCGATCCGAACACCGGGGAGCTGTTTTTT.

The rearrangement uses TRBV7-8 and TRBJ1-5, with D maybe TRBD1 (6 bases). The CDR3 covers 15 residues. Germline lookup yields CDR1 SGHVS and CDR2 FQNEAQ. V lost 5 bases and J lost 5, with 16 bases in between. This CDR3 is CASSPRTVSDQPQHF. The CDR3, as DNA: TGTGCCAGCAGCCCCCGGACAGTATCGGATCAGCCCCAGCATTTT.

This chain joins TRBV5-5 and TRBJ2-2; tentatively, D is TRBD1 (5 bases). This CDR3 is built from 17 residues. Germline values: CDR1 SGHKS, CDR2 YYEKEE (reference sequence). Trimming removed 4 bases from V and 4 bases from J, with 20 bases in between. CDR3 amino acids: CASSPRAPGSITGELFF. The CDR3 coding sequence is TGTGCCAGCAGCCCCAGGGCGCCTGGATCGATCACCGGGGAGCTGTTTTTT.

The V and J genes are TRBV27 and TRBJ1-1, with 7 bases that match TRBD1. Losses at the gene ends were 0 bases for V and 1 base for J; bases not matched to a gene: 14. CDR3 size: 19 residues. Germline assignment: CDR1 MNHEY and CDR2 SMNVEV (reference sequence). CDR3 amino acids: CASSLSPRQGRKPNTEAFF. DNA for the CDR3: TGTGCCAGCAGTTTATCACCTAGACAGGGTCGAAAACCGAACACTGAAGCTTTCTTT.

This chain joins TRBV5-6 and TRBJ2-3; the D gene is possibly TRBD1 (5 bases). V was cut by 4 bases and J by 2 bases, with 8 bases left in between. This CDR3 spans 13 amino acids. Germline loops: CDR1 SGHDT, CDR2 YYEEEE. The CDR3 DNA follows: TGTGCCAGCAGCCAGGGAAACACAGATACGCAGTATTTT. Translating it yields CASSQGNTDTQYF.

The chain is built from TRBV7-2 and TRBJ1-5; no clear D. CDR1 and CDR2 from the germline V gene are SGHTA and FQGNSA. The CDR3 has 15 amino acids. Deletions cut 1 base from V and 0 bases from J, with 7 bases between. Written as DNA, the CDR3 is TGTGCCAGCAGCTTAGGTCAGATTAGCAATCAGCCCCAGCATTTT. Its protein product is CASSLGQISNQPQHF.

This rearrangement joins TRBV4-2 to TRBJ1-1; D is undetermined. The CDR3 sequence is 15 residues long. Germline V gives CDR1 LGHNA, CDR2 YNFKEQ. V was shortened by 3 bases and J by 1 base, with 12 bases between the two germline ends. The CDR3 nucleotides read TGTGCCAGCAGCCACGCGTCCTCCAAGAACACTGAAGCTTTCTTT. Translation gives CASSHASSKNTEAFF.

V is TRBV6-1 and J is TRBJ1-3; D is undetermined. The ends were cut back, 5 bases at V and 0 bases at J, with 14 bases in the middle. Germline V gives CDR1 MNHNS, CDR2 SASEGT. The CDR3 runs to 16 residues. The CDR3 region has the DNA TGTGCCAGCAGTCAAGGACGGCGGAGCTCTGGAAACACCATATATTTT. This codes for CASSQGRRSSGNTIYF.

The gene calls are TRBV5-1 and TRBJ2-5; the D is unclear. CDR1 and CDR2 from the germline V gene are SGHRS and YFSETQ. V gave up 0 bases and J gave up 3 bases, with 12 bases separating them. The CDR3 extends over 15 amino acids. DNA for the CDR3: TGCGCCAGCAGCTTGGGCCCAACGGTTGAAGAGACCCAGTACTTC. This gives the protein CASSLGPTVEETQYF.

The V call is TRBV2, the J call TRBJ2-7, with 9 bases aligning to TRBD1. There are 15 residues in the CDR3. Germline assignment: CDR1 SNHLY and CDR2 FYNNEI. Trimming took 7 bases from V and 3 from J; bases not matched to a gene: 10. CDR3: CASNAPGQGHYEQYF. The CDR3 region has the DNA TGTGCCAGCAACGCGCCGGGACAGGGCCACTACGAGCAGTACTTC.

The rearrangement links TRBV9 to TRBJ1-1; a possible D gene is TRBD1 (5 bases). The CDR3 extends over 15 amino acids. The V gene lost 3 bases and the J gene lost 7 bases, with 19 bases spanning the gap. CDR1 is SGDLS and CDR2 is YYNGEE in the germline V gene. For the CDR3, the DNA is TGTGCCAGCAGCGCCAGTACAGGTACCCTCAGTGAAGCTTTCTTT. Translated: CASSASTGTLSEAFF.

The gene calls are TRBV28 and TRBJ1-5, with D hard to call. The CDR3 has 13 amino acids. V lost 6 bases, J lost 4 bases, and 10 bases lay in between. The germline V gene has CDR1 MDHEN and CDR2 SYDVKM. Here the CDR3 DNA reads TGTGCCAGCAGCCCAAGAGGGAATCAGCCCCAGCATTTT. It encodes CASSPRGNQPQHF.

The CDR3 sequence is CASSLVYRGDGYTF. CDR3 nucleotide sequence: TGTGCCAGCAGCTTAGTTTACAGGGGGGATGGCTACACCTTC. V gene TRBV11-2 combines with J gene TRBJ1-2; 8 bases map to TRBD1. The CDR3 loop spans 14 amino acids. CDR1 and CDR2 from the germline V gene are SGHAT and FQNNGV. The ends lost 1 base at V and 6 bases at J; junction bases unmatched: 4. Supplemented by reference TRBV11-2 and TRBJ1-2, the full variable domain reads EAGVAQSPRYKIIEKRQSVAFWCNPISGHATLYWYQQILGQGPKLLIQFQNNGVVDDSQLPKDRFSAERLKGVDSTLKIQPAKLEDSAVYLCASSLVYRGDGYTFGSGTRLTVV.

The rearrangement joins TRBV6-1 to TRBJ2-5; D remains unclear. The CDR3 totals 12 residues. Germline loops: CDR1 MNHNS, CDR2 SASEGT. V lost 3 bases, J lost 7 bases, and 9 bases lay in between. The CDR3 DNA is TGTGCCAGCAGTGACCCACCAGGGACCCAGTACTTC. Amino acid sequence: CASSDPPGTQYF.

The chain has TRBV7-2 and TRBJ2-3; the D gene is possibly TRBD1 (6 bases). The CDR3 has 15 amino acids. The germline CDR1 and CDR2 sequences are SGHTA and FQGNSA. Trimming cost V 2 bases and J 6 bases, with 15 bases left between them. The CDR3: CASSLTQQGWDTQYF. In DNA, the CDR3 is TGTGCCAGCAGCTTAACACAACAGGGTTGGGATACGCAGTATTTT.

CDR3 nucleotides: TGTGCCAGCAGTGGATTAGGGACAGCTACCTCCTTACTCAATTCACCCCTCCACTTT. Protein: CASSGLGTATSLLNSPLHF. V is TRBV6-2 or TRBV6-3 and J is TRBJ1-6; TRBD1 matches at 7 bases. Germline V gene sequence: CDR1 MNHEY, CDR2 SVGEGT. The CDR3 length is 19 residues. Trimming cost V 5 bases and J 7 bases; bases outside gene matches: 20.

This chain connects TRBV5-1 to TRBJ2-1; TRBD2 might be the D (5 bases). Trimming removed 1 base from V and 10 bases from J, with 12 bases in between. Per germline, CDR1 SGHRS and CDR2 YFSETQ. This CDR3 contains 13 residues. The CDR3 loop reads CASSLLQRSEQFF. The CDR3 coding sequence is TGCGCCAGCAGCTTGTTGCAGCGGTCCGAGCAGTTCTTC.

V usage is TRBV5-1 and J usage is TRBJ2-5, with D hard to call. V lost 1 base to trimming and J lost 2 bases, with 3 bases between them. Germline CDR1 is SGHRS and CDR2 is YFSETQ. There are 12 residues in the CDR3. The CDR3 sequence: CASSLLQETQYF. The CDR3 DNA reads TGCGCCAGCAGCTTGCTTCAAGAGACCCAGTACTTC.

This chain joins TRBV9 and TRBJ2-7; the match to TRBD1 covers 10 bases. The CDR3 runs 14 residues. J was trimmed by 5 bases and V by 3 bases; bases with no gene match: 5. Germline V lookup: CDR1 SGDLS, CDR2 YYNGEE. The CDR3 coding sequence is TGTGCCAGCAGCGCGGGACAGGGGAGGCACGAGCAGTACTTC. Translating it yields CASSAGQGRHEQYF.

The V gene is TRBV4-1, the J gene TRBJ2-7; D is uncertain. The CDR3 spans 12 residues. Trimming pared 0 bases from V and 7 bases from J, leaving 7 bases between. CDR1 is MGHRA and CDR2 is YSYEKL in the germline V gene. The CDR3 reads CASSQEVQEQYF. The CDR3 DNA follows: TGCGCCAGCAGCCAAGAAGTTCAGGAGCAGTACTTC.

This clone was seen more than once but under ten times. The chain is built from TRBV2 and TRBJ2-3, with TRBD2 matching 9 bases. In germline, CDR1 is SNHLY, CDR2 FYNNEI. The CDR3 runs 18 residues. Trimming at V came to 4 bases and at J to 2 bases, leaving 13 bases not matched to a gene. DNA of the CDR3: TGTGCCAGCAGTGGTTTCTGGGAGCGGGGGGATATCACAGATACGCAGTATTTT. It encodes CASSGFWERGDITDTQYF.

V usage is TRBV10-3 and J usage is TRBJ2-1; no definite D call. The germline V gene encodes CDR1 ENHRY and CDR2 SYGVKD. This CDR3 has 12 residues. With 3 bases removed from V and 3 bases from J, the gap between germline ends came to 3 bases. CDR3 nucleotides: TGTGCCATCAGTGAACTCTACAATGAGCAGTTCTTC. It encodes CAISELYNEQFF.